This T cell receptor (beta chain) is from a study of chemoradiotherapy in HPV16-positive cancers. Study-level results: Functional assays defining HPV-specific T cells used only a couple of HPV16-positive patients.

The data were produced by immunoSEQ multiplex PCR, yet TCRdb's version contains in-frame clones alone and is incomplete. The repertoire consists of 7,000 to 7,500 clones, with under 90% occurring once and the leading ten covering around 2.5%. The CDR3 contains 16 residues. Trimming pared 2 bases from V and 5 bases from J, leaving 18 bases between. Germline CDR1 is MNHEY and CDR2 is SVGAGI. Of note for this clone: The antigen remains unidentified.

The receptor was isolated from a human donor with HPV-associated anogenital cancer. Here the sequenced sample was tumor tissue, taken from a patient who underwent chemoradiotherapy. The chain carries TRBV6-5 and TRBJ1-1; D may be TRBD1 (6 bases). CDR3 nucleotide sequence: TGTGCCAGCAGTTACGGGGGGCCAAGTCACGGGACTGAAGCTTTCTTT. Residues: CASSYGGPSHGTEAFF.